This record covers a single T cell receptor beta chain. At one end the junction does not follow the germline gene, possibly because of a read error. The record originates from a study of long-term antiretroviral therapy in people with HIV. The libraries were made with immunoSEQ v3.0 at survey level. TCRdb's copy holds only in-frame clones and misses some; the assay was immunoSEQ multiplex PCR. The table has roughly 40,000 clones, approximately 85% seen once. From germline, CDR1 is SSHAT and CDR2 FNYEAQ (reference sequence). This CDR3 is built from 13 residues. The sequence was collected from a woman between 50 and 59 years old with HIV. The chain uses TRBV7-7 and TRBJ2-7; D is uncertain. The sample consisted of unsorted PBMCs, taken 3.1 years after starting antiretroviral therapy. This CDR3 reads CASSLKVGDEQYF. In nucleotides, the CDR3 is TGTGCTAGCAGCCTAAAAGTTGGGGACGAGCAGTACTTC.